Below, 15 T cell receptor beta chains from the same sample are listed, as sequenced in a study of spatial heterogeneity in lung cancer. The time point: sample taken at primary tumor resection. Unsorted whole RNA of tumor, nontumor lung or frozen PBMC was sequenced. MiXCR, run by TCRdb on the 5' RACE reads, gives a single entry per CDR3 protein. There are about 25,000 distinct CDR3 sequences in the sample; 6.9% occur only once, and roughly an eighth lies in the top ten. Source: PBMCs, taken at surgery. These receptor sequences come from a male donor with early-stage non-small cell lung cancer.

In this sample, this clonotype turned up a few times. This chain connects TRBV3-1 to TRBJ2-1; tentatively, D is TRBD2 (5 bases). The germline V gene encodes CDR1 LGHDT and CDR2 YNNKEL (reference sequence). The CDR3 has 15 amino acids. V dropped 0 bases and J dropped 3 bases, with 9 bases sitting between them. The CDR3, as DNA: TGTGCCAGCAGCCAAGATCTCGGGGTCTACAATGAGCAGTTCTTC. It is translated as CASSQDLGVYNEQFF.

Ten or more counts support this clonotype. The V gene is TRBV5-6, the J gene TRBJ1-3, with a tentative D call TRBD1 (5 bases). This CDR3 has 17 amino acids. Trimming shortened V by 4 bases and J by 0 bases, and 17 bases separated the two germline ends. In germline, CDR1 is SGHDT, CDR2 YYEEEE. CDR3 loop: CASSPQGRGLSGNTIYF. CDR3 DNA: TGTGCCAGCAGCCCGCAGGGTAGGGGACTCTCTGGAAACACCATATATTTT. Supplemented by reference TRBV5-6 and TRBJ1-3, the full variable domain reads DAGVTQSPTHLIKTRGQQVTLRCSPKSGHDTVSWYQQALGQGPQFIFQYYEEEERQRGNFPDRFSGHQFPNYSSELNVNALLLGDSALYLCASSPQGRGLSGNTIYFGEGSWLTVV.

This clonotype has at least ten counts. This chain connects TRBV4-1 to TRBJ2-3; 7 bases align to TRBD2. The germline V gene encodes CDR1 MGHRA and CDR2 YSYEKL. The CDR3 totals 15 residues. J gave up 1 base and V 3 bases, and 4 bases lay outside the gene matches. CDR3 nucleotides: TGCGCCAGCAGCCACCCACTAGCGCGCACAGATACGCAGTATTTT. Its protein is CASSHPLARTDTQYF.

At least ten counts were recorded for this clonotype. This sequence joins TRBV2 and TRBJ1-5; perhaps TRBD1 as D (5 bases). This CDR3 has 13 amino acids. Germline loops: CDR1 SNHLY, CDR2 FYNNEI. V lost 8 bases to trimming and J lost 5 bases, with 13 bases between them. The CDR3 bases are TGTGCCAGCGTTCGGGACGGTTATCAGCCCCAGCATTTT. It encodes CASVRDGYQPQHF. Full variable domain (remainder filled in from reference TRBV2 and TRBJ1-5): EPEVTQTPSHQVTQMGQEVILRCVPISNHLYFYWYRQILGQKVEFLVSFYNNEISEKSEIFDDQFSVERPDGSNFTLKIRSTKLEDSAMYFCASVRDGYQPQHFGDGTRLSIL.

This clonotype was observed at least ten times. The J gene is TRBJ1-2, the V gene TRBV12-3 or TRBV12-4, with 8 bases aligning to TRBD1. The CDR3 length is 14 residues. Trimming removed 6 bases from V and 4 bases from J; junction bases left unmatched: 7. CDR3 in DNA: TGTGCCAGCAGCCCGGGACAGGCGGGCTATGGCTACACCTTC. It translates to CASSPGQAGYGYTF.

V is TRBV12-3 or TRBV12-4 and J is TRBJ1-2, with no clear D. This CDR3 contains 14 residues. V dropped 6 bases and J dropped 4 bases, with 15 bases sitting between them. This chain's CDR3 is CASSLREGTYGYTF. The DNA for the CDR3 is TGTGCCAGCAGCCTCCGGGAGGGAACCTATGGCTACACCTTC.

This clonotype was observed at least ten times. V is TRBV7-8 and J is TRBJ2-3; TRBD1 or TRBD2 may be the D gene (5 bases each). The CDR3 extends over 14 amino acids. The V gene's germline CDR1 is SGHVS and CDR2 FQNEAQ. The V gene lost 6 bases and the J gene lost 5 bases, with 15 bases spanning the gap. CDR3 in amino acids: CASRTGTPGDTQYF. As DNA, the CDR3 is TGTGCCAGCAGGACCGGGACCCCAGGAGATACGCAGTATTTT.

The chain combines TRBV5-4 with TRBJ1-2; the match to TRBD1 covers 9 bases. This CDR3 has 16 amino acids. CDR1 and CDR2 from the germline V gene are SGHNT and YYREEE (reference sequence). V shed 0 bases and J 2 bases; nucleotides not matched to a gene: 5. CDR3 sequence reads: CASSLGAGQGNYGYTF. CDR3 coding DNA: TGTGCCAGCAGCTTGGGTGCGGGACAGGGAAACTATGGCTACACCTTC.

This clonotype was counted at least ten times. J is TRBJ2-1 and V is TRBV2; 9 nucleotides match TRBD2. V dropped 4 bases and J dropped 10; count of bases not matched to a gene: 8. This CDR3 region has 14 residues. From germline, CDR1 is SNHLY and CDR2 FYNNEI. The CDR3 loop reads CASSAKTSGGEQFF. In nucleotides, the CDR3 is TGTGCCAGCAGTGCGAAGACTAGCGGAGGGGAGCAGTTCTTC.

There are many counts of this clonotype. The rearrangement links TRBV7-9 to TRBJ2-3, with 14 bases lining up with TRBD2. Germline CDR1 and CDR2: SEHNR and FQNEAQ (reference sequence). The CDR3 sequence is 16 residues long. The junction had 8 bases not matched to a gene; V was cut back by 4 bases and J by 8 bases. CDR3 in amino acids: CASSSSTSGGVGTQYF. The CDR3 DNA sequence: TGTGCCAGCAGCTCCTCGACTAGCGGGGGGGTCGGTACGCAGTATTTT.

The V gene is TRBV7-2, the J gene TRBJ2-3; 10 bases are a match to TRBD2. Germline V gene lookup returns CDR1 SGHTA and CDR2 FQGNSA. CDR3 length: 16 amino acids. With 4 bases clipped from V and 5 bases from J, the junction kept 9 bases outside the gene matches. The CDR3 bases are TGTGCCAGCAGCTCCGGAGCGGGGGGGCCGGTAGATACGCAGTATTTT. This gives the protein CASSSGAGGPVDTQYF.

This clonotype was detected many times. The gene calls are TRBV29-1 and TRBJ1-4; D call uncertain. CDR3 length: 10 amino acids. Per germline, CDR1 SQVTM and CDR2 ANQGSEA. The CDR3 bases are TGCAGTTACATGGAGGAAAAACTGTTTTTT. Its protein product is CSYMEEKLFF.

This clonotype was seen ten or more times. This sequence joins TRBV3-1 and TRBJ2-2; D call uncertain. The CDR3 contains 13 residues. CDR1 and CDR2 (germline): LGHDT, YNNKEL (reference sequence). V gave up 0 bases and J gave up 8 bases, with 7 bases separating them. The CDR3 sequence: CASSQDLTGELFF. The CDR3 region has the DNA TGTGCCAGCAGCCAAGATCTAACGGGGGAGCTGTTTTTT.

This clonotype appeared many times. CDR3 protein: CASSPLGQTNIQYF. CDR3 coding DNA: TGTGCCAGCTCACCATTGGGACAGACAAACATTCAGTACTTC. The gene calls are TRBV18 and TRBJ2-4; 7 nucleotides align to TRBD1. Germline V CDR1 and CDR2: KGHSH, LQKENI. V trimming: 2 bases; J trimming: 6 bases; junction bases outside the gene matches: 4. This CDR3 contains 14 residues. Looking up the rest from reference TRBV18 and TRBJ2-4 gives the full variable domain: NAGVMQNPRHLVRRRGQEARLRCSPMKGHSHVYWYRQLPEEGLKFMVYLQKENIIDESGMPKERFSAEFPKEGPSILRIQQVVRGDSAAYFCASSPLGQTNIQYFGAGTRLSVL.

At least ten counts were recorded for this clonotype. The chain is built from TRBV4-1 and TRBJ2-3, with D hard to call. The CDR3 loop spans 18 amino acids. Trimming left V 0 bases short and J 2 bases short, with 18 bases between. CDR1 is MGHRA and CDR2 is YSYEKL in the germline V gene. The CDR3 loop reads CASSQDIPAGPYTDTQYF. CDR3 in DNA: TGCGCCAGCAGCCAAGATATTCCCGCTGGACCGTACACAGATACGCAGTATTTT.